A single sample gave rise to the 27 T cell receptor beta chains below, sequenced in a study of cytomegalovirus exposure and HLA in healthy donors. The PCR made use of 60 Vbeta and 13 Jbeta primers. Clones were read by immunoSEQ multiplex PCR, and TCRdb kept only the in-frame ones, dropping some. The table shows about 140,000 clones, with roughly three fifths occurring only once. Sequencing input: PBMCs. The receptors derive from a woman aged 55-70 years in good health and CMV-seronegative.

The J gene is TRBJ2-7, the V gene TRBV5-1, with D possibly being TRBD2 (5 bases). The germline gives CDR1 SGHRS, CDR2 YFSETQ. V was pared by 4 bases and J by 1 base, with 9 bases between. The CDR3 consists of 13 residues. Written as DNA, the CDR3 is TGCGCCAGCAGCCCGGGAAAATCCTACGAGCAGTACTTC. This sequence encodes CASSPGKSYEQYF. Full variable domain (remainder filled in from reference TRBV5-1 and TRBJ2-7): KAGVTQTPRYLIKTRGQQVTLSCSPISGHRSVSWYQQTPGQGLQFLFEYFSETQRNKGNFPGRFSGRQFSNSRSEMNVSTLELGDSALYLCASSPGKSYEQYFGPGTRLTVT.

The chain combines TRBV7-2 with TRBJ2-1, with D unclear. Germline loops: CDR1 SGHTA, CDR2 FQGNSA. V lost 1 base and J lost 6, with 10 bases in between. CDR3 length: 14 amino acids. The CDR3 is CASSLVEALNEQFF. The CDR3 region has the DNA TGTGCCAGCAGCTTAGTCGAGGCTCTCAATGAGCAGTTCTTC. Complete variable domain (other parts from reference TRBV7-2 and TRBJ2-1): GAGVSQSPSNKVTEKGKDVELRCDPISGHTALYWYRQSLGQGLEFLIYFQGNSAPDKSGLPSDRFSAERTGGSVSTLTIQRTQQEDSAVYLCASSLVEALNEQFFGPGTRLTVL.

This sequence joins TRBV11-1 and TRBJ2-6; maybe TRBD1 (6 bases). With 5 bases removed from V and 2 bases from J, the gap between germline ends came to 16 bases. CDR3 length equals 17 residues. From germline, CDR1 is SGHAT and CDR2 FQDESV (reference sequence). The DNA for the CDR3 is TGTGCCAGCAGCCTGAGGGGGATGGACGCTGGGGCCAACGTCCTGACTTTC. This codes for CASSLRGMDAGANVLTF.

This clone was observed once. This rearrangement joins TRBV18 to TRBJ2-1; 12 positions agree with TRBD2. CDR3 size: 16 residues. Germline CDR1 and CDR2: KGHSH and LQKENI. Trimming at V came to 2 bases and at J to 7 bases, leaving 6 bases not matched to a gene. The CDR3 DNA sequence: TGTGCCAGCTCACCATCGGCCCTAGCGGGGGGGAATGAGCAGTTCTTC. Amino acid sequence: CASSPSALAGGNEQFF.

The chain recombines TRBV4-1 with TRBJ2-7; D unresolved. The CDR3 loop spans 13 amino acids. Trimming cost V 4 bases and J 1 base, with 8 bases left between them. In germline, CDR1 is MGHRA, CDR2 YSYEKL. CDR3 nucleotide sequence: TGCGCCAGCAGCCCTCTTTATTCCTACGAGCAGTACTTC. Protein: CASSPLYSYEQYF.

This chain connects TRBV4-3 to TRBJ1-6; 9 nucleotides line up with TRBD1. The V gene end was trimmed by 4 bases and the J gene end by 7 bases; junction bases not matched to a gene: 11. The CDR3 extends over 17 amino acids. Germline assignment: CDR1 LGHNA and CDR2 YSLEER. CDR3 DNA: TGCGCCAGCAGCCGAGCAGAGGGACAGGGAAACAATTCACCCCTCCACTTT. Amino acid sequence: CASSRAEGQGNNSPLHF.

The CDR3 spells CASSDETGIPEAFF. CDR3 bases: TGTGCCAGCAGCGACGAGACAGGGATCCCTGAAGCTTTCTTT. The chain combines TRBV5-4 with TRBJ1-1; 7 bases line up with TRBD1. V dropped 4 bases and J dropped 6; count of bases not matched to a gene: 9. Germline V gene data show CDR1 as SGHNT and CDR2 as YYREEE (reference sequence). CDR3 length: 14 amino acids.

The chain carries TRBV11-2 and TRBJ2-5, with 10 bases aligning to TRBD1. This CDR3 spans 16 amino acids. Germline-derived CDR1 and CDR2 are SGHAT and FQNNGV. With V trimmed by 11 bases and J by 2 bases, 14 bases remained unmatched. CDR3 protein: CASDRGLSSGQETQYF. The CDR3 DNA reads TGTGCCTCCGACAGGGGGCTGTCTAGCGGGCAAGAGACCCAGTACTTC. The variable domain in full, with the rest retrieved from reference TRBV11-2 and TRBJ2-5, is EAGVAQSPRYKIIEKRQSVAFWCNPISGHATLYWYQQILGQGPKLLIQFQNNGVVDDSQLPKDRFSAERLKGVDSTLKIQPAKLEDSAVYLCASDRGLSSGQETQYFGPGTRLLVL.

This clone was recorded a few times. The chain employs TRBV2 and TRBJ2-1, with 8 nucleotides matching TRBD2. Germline loops: CDR1 SNHLY, CDR2 FYNNEI. V shed 0 bases and J 1 base; nucleotides not matched to a gene: 5. This CDR3 has 17 residues. CDR3 in amino acids: CASSEARGGGSYNEQFF. The CDR3 coding sequence is TGTGCCAGCAGTGAAGCGCGGGGCGGGGGGTCCTACAATGAGCAGTTCTTC.

The chain recombines TRBV20-1 with TRBJ2-7; D uncertain. The V and J ends lost 5 bases and 6 bases respectively, with 11 bases between them. The CDR3 contains 11 residues. Germline V gene sequence: CDR1 DFQATT, CDR2 SNEGSKA (reference sequence). In nucleotides, the CDR3 is TGCAGTGCTCCCCGGTCGGGCGAGCAGTACTTC. Translating it yields CSAPRSGEQYF.

V gene TRBV9 combines with J gene TRBJ1-1; D is ambiguous. Per germline, CDR1 SGDLS and CDR2 YYNGEE. V was pared by 0 bases and J by 11 bases, with 14 bases between. The CDR3 contains 13 residues. The CDR3 nucleotides are TGTGCCAGCAGCGTAGCTCCCGGTTTGTCTGCTTTCTTT. It codes for CASSVAPGLSAFF.

The chain combines TRBV25-1 with TRBJ1-1; possible D gene TRBD1, 6 bases. The CDR3 has 14 residues. Trimming shortened V by 6 bases and J by 3 bases, and 14 bases separated the two germline ends. Per the germline V gene, CDR1 is MGHDK and CDR2 is SYGVNS. CDR3 DNA: TGTGCCAGCAGCACAGGGACCTTGGACACTGAAGCTTTCTTT. Encoded protein: CASSTGTLDTEAFF.

This sequence joins TRBV2 and TRBJ2-1, with 7 positions matching TRBD1. The germline V gene has CDR1 SNHLY and CDR2 FYNNEI. The V segment lost 6 bases and the J segment 5 bases; nucleotides outside the gene matches: 13. This CDR3 spans 16 amino acids. For the CDR3, the DNA is TGTGCCAGCAGATCTAAGGGGGCCGATCCTCACAATGAGCAGTTCTTC. Translated, it gives CASRSKGADPHNEQFF. Complete variable domain (other parts from reference TRBV2 and TRBJ2-1): EPEVTQTPSHQVTQMGQEVILRCVPISNHLYFYWYRQILGQKVEFLVSFYNNEISEKSEIFDDQFSVERPDGSNFTLKIRSTKLEDSAMYFCASRSKGADPHNEQFFGPGTRLTVL.

This clone was seen more than once but under ten times. This chain links TRBV5-5 with TRBJ2-1, with 10 nucleotides matching TRBD2. This CDR3 region has 19 residues. The germline V gene encodes CDR1 SGHKS and CDR2 YYEKEE (reference sequence). V lost 0 bases to trimming and J lost 0 bases; unmatched junction nucleotides: 9. CDR3 in amino acids: CASSLVLAGVLSSYNEQFF. The CDR3 DNA reads TGTGCCAGCAGCTTGGTCCTAGCGGGGGTTCTGAGCTCCTACAATGAGCAGTTCTTC.

This clone was observed a few times. The CDR3 DNA reads TGCGCCAGCGGGAGGGGAACAGATACGCAGTATTTT. This sequence encodes CASGRGTDTQYF. This sequence joins TRBV5-1 and TRBJ2-3, with 7 bases fitting TRBD2. Germline lookup yields CDR1 SGHRS and CDR2 YFSETQ. The CDR3 runs to 12 residues. J lost 3 bases, V lost 7 bases, and 2 bases had no gene match.

This clone occurred a few times. This rearrangement joins TRBV19 to TRBJ2-7, with TRBD2 identical over 8 bases. Germline V CDR1 and CDR2: LNHDA, SQIVND (reference sequence). The junction had 13 bases not matched to a gene; V was cut back by 8 bases and J by 4 bases. This CDR3 comprises 15 residues. CDR3 nucleotide sequence: TGTGCCAGTCGAACGGGGGGGACTGGACTATACGAGCAGTACTTC. Protein product: CASRTGGTGLYEQYF.

The rearrangement uses TRBV5-1 and TRBJ2-2, with 10 bases aligning to TRBD2. V was pared by 5 bases and J by 0 bases, with 4 bases of the junction left unmatched. Germline V gene sequence: CDR1 SGHRS, CDR2 YFSETQ. This CDR3 spans 16 amino acids. The DNA of the CDR3 is TGCGCCAGCAGGGCGACTAGCGGGTCGAACACCGGGGAGCTGTTTTTT. Translated, it gives CASRATSGSNTGELFF.

The CDR3 region has the DNA TGCGCCAGCAGCCTCAGGACAGGCCTATCGGACACTGAAGCTTTCTTT. Protein product: CASSLRTGLSDTEAFF. The V and J genes are TRBV4-1 and TRBJ1-1; 7 nucleotides agree with TRBD1. This CDR3 is built from 16 residues. The J segment lost 3 bases and the V segment lost 4 bases, leaving 11 bases of the junction unmatched. CDR1 is MGHRA and CDR2 is YSYEKL in the germline V gene.

The J gene is TRBJ2-1, the V gene TRBV6-1; D is perhaps TRBD1 (5 bases). V lost 3 bases and J 10 bases, leaving 19 bases between the germline ends. Per germline, CDR1 MNHNS and CDR2 SASEGT. The CDR3 loop spans 15 amino acids. CDR3 DNA sequence: TGTGCCAGCAGTGATTTGGCTAGGGGCGTCGGGGAGCAGTTCTTC. As protein: CASSDLARGVGEQFF.

The chain recombines TRBV2 with TRBJ2-2; D possibly corresponds to TRBD1 (5 bases). The CDR3 has 14 amino acids. Trimming cost V 4 bases and J 4 bases, with 10 bases left between them. Per germline, CDR1 SNHLY and CDR2 FYNNEI. The CDR3, as DNA: TGTGCCAGCAGTGGACAGAGCATCACCGGGGAGCTGTTTTTT. Translating it yields CASSGQSITGELFF.

Only a few counts were recorded for this clone. The CDR3 bases are TGTGCCAGCAGTTTAAGGGGTCTGGGCTATGGCTACACCTTC. This translates into CASSLRGLGYGYTF. J is TRBJ1-2 and V is TRBV28, with a possible D match to TRBD1 (5 bases). The CDR3 is 14 residues long. Germline CDR1 reads MDHEN; CDR2 reads SYDVKM. Trimming stripped 2 bases from V and 4 bases from J, with 11 bases between.

This clone was observed once. This chain joins TRBV11-3 and TRBJ2-1; TRBD2 agrees at 9 bases. The CDR3 extends over 18 amino acids. V lost 3 bases and J lost 0; bases outside the gene matches: 9. Germline-derived CDR1 and CDR2 are SGHNT and YENEEA. DNA for the CDR3: TGTGCCAGCAGCTTTCAAGGTAGCGGGAGTCCCTCCTACAATGAGCAGTTCTTC. Its protein product is CASSFQGSGSPSYNEQFF.

This chain uses TRBV12-5 with TRBJ2-2; D might be TRBD1 (6 bases). V lost 3 bases, J lost 0 bases, and 11 bases lay in between. The CDR3 has 16 residues. The germline CDR1 and CDR2 sequences are LGHNT and FRNRAP. In nucleotides, the CDR3 is TGTGCTAGTGGTTTCCATACAGGGTCGAACACCGGGGAGCTGTTTTTT. It codes for CASGFHTGSNTGELFF.

The chain uses TRBV28 and TRBJ2-7, with 7 bases identical to TRBD1. The CDR3 covers 15 residues. Germline V gene sequence: CDR1 MDHEN, CDR2 SYDVKM. Losses at the gene ends were 5 bases for V and 3 bases for J; bases not matched to a gene: 10. This CDR3 is CASSPPGTAVYEQYF. In DNA form, the CDR3 reads TGTGCCAGCAGTCCCCCCGGGACAGCCGTCTACGAGCAGTACTTC.

This clone appeared a few times. The chain couples TRBV6-1 to TRBJ1-6; 8 bases are a match to TRBD1. The CDR3 sequence is 21 residues long. Germline V gene data show CDR1 as MNHNS and CDR2 as SASEGT. Germline trimming cut 0 bases from V and 4 bases from J; bases unmatched to any gene: 17. This CDR3 is CASSEALGGTGVLSYNSPLHF. The CDR3 DNA follows: TGTGCCAGCAGTGAAGCTCTCGGCGGGACAGGCGTTCTTTCTTATAATTCACCCCTCCACTTT.

The rearrangement uses TRBV5-1 and TRBJ2-3; TRBD2 matches at 7 bases. Germline trimming cut 0 bases from V and 1 base from J; bases unmatched to any gene: 5. The CDR3 contains 16 residues. Germline loops: CDR1 SGHRS, CDR2 YFSETQ. CDR3 DNA: TGCGCCAGCAGCTTGGGCGGGAGCAAGGGCACAGATACGCAGTATTTT. This translates into CASSLGGSKGTDTQYF.

The rearrangement uses TRBV28 and TRBJ2-1, with 8 bases aligning to TRBD2. The trim removed 6 bases at V and 3 bases at J, leaving 10 bases unmatched. CDR3 length: 16 amino acids. The germline V gene encodes CDR1 MDHEN and CDR2 SYDVKM. The CDR3 nucleotides are TGTGCCAGCAGACCAACGTCGGGGGGGTACTACAATGAGCAGTTCTTC. Its translation: CASRPTSGGYYNEQFF. Combining the CDR3 with reference TRBV28 and TRBJ2-1 gives the whole variable domain DVKVTQSSRYLVKRTGEKVFLECVQDMDHENMFWYRQDPGLGLRLIYFSYDVKMKEKGDIPEGYSVSREKKERFSLILESASTNQTSMYLCASRPTSGGYYNEQFFGPGTRLTVL.